The 9 T cell receptor beta chains below all came from one sample that was sequenced in a study of T cell changes during pregnancy in multiple sclerosis. Sequencing was performed with immunoSEQ multiplex PCR; in TCRdb, only in-frame clones are kept and a portion is missing. The table has around 30,000 clones, 90% seen once. Material: CD8+ T cells from peripheral blood mononuclear cells, obtained in the second trimester of pregnancy. Receptors originate from a female donor with multiple sclerosis, enrolled in a pregnancy study.

V usage is TRBV5-1 and J usage is TRBJ2-1; TRBD2 matches at 11 bases. V lost 4 bases to trimming and J lost 2 bases; unmatched junction nucleotides: 29. The CDR3 runs to 24 residues. Per the germline V gene, CDR1 is SGHRS and CDR2 is YFSETQ. The chain's CDR3 is CASSRFLWLAGGPLYHRPYNEQFF. The CDR3 nucleotides read TGCGCCAGCAGCCGCTTCTTGTGGCTAGCGGGAGGCCCCCTTTACCATCGACCCTACAATGAGCAGTTCTTC.

V gene TRBV19 combines with J gene TRBJ2-7; D is unclear. V lost 3 bases and J lost 4, with 10 bases in between. CDR3 length equals 13 residues. CDR1 and CDR2 (germline): LNHDA, SQIVND (reference sequence). DNA of the CDR3: TGTGCCAGTAGTATGGCTTTGCGGTACGAGCAGTACTTC. Protein product: CASSMALRYEQYF.

In its sample, this clone was seen once. The chain combines TRBV14 with TRBJ2-1; TRBD2 matches at 13 bases. This CDR3 is 17 amino acids long. The V gene's germline CDR1 is SGHDN and CDR2 FVKESK. V trimming: 5 bases; J trimming: 4 bases; junction bases outside the gene matches: 8. The CDR3, as DNA: TGTGCCAGCAGCTCCTATCGACTAGCGGGAGGTTACAATGAGCAGTTCTTC. Amino acids: CASSSYRLAGGYNEQFF.

The V call is TRBV19, the J call TRBJ2-7; 8 bases agree with TRBD1. The V gene end was trimmed by 3 bases and the J gene end by 6 bases; junction bases not matched to a gene: 7. The CDR3 extends over 14 amino acids. The germline gives CDR1 LNHDA, CDR2 SQIVND (reference sequence). Here the CDR3 DNA reads TGTGCCAGTAGTATCCCGGGACAGGTTGTCGAGCAGTACTTC. It encodes CASSIPGQVVEQYF. Filled out from reference TRBV19 and TRBJ2-7, the complete variable domain reads DGGITQSPKYLFRKEGQNVTLSCEQNLNHDAMYWYRQDPGQGLRLIYYSQIVNDFQKGDIAEGYSVSREKKESFPLTVTSAQKNPTAFYLCASSIPGQVVEQYFGPGTRLTVT.

The rearrangement uses TRBV5-4 and TRBJ2-3, with 9 bases matching TRBD1. This CDR3 contains 14 residues. Germline V gene lookup returns CDR1 SGHNT and CDR2 YYREEE (reference sequence). Trimming at V came to 5 bases and at J to 7 bases, leaving 8 bases not matched to a gene. This CDR3 is CASSFRDRDNTQYF. CDR3 sequence (DNA): TGTGCCAGCAGTTTCAGGGACAGGGATAATACGCAGTATTTT.

This chain uses TRBV19 with TRBJ1-1, with D perhaps TRBD1 (6 bases). The CDR3 has 15 residues. The germline gives CDR1 LNHDA, CDR2 SQIVND (reference sequence). The V end lost 7 bases, the J end lost 0 bases, and 15 bases lay between the germline ends. The CDR3 nucleotides read TGTGCCAGTATTAGACAGGTTCCCTTGAACACTGAAGCTTTCTTT. Translation: CASIRQVPLNTEAFF.

This clone has only one observation. The genes are TRBV19 and TRBJ1-2; 8 bases line up with TRBD1. CDR3 length: 13 amino acids. Germline V gene sequence: CDR1 LNHDA, CDR2 SQIVND (reference sequence). The V and J ends lost 7 bases and 4 bases, in that order; junction bases with no gene match: 5. The CDR3 DNA sequence: TGTGCCAGTACTCCAACAGGGGGCTATGGCTACACCTTC. Protein: CASTPTGGYGYTF.

The rearrangement joins TRBV19 to TRBJ2-1; maybe TRBD2 (7 bases). The CDR3 is made up of 15 amino acids. Between the trimmed V and J ends, which lost 2 bases and 7 bases, there was a span of 15 bases. Per germline, CDR1 LNHDA and CDR2 SQIVND (reference sequence). The CDR3 region has the DNA TGTGCCAGTAGTATATCACAGGGAGGGAGTAATGAGCAGTTCTTC. Amino acids: CASSISQGGSNEQFF.

The chain uses TRBV27 and TRBJ2-7; the D gene is possibly TRBD2 (5 bases). Germline values: CDR1 MNHEY, CDR2 SMNVEV (reference sequence). The CDR3 contains 13 residues. Trimming shortened V by 4 bases and J by 2 bases, and 9 bases separated the two germline ends. The CDR3 region has the DNA TGTGCCAGCAGTTCGCAGCGGCCCTACGAGCAGTACTTC. This encodes CASSSQRPYEQYF.